This TCR beta chain was captured by sequencing in a study of shared clonotypes between healthy human individuals. Across the study: Used for every donor were three CD4 naive, three CD4 memory, two CD8 naive and one CD8 memory plate. Study outcomes and limitations: Relative to their counterparts shared across all four donors, non-shared clonotypes exhibited diminished generation probabilities.

The V gene's germline CDR1 is ENHRY and CDR2 SYGVKD. The CDR3 has 15 amino acids. V was cut by 6 bases and J by 5 bases, with 19 bases left in between. Repertoires were generated with immunoSEQ multiplex PCR, while TCRdb's copy carries only in-frame clones and drops some. In the table there are about 1 million clones, around 74% of which are singletons. In regard to this clone: Its antigen is not known.

The V and J genes are TRBV10-3 and TRBJ2-5; D is perhaps TRBD2 (7 bases). The sequenced material came from memory CD4+ T cells sorted from blood. The subset denotes: CD45RA-negative fraction. The sequence derives from a man in his late teens or twenties in good health. CDR3 loop: CAISAMGGQAETQYF. Here the CDR3 DNA reads TGTGCCATCAGCGCTATGGGGGGGCAGGCGGAGACCCAGTACTTC.